These T cell receptor beta chains were read from a single sample in a study of cytomegalovirus exposure and HLA in healthy donors. The table came from immunoSEQ multiplex PCR; TCRdb's copy has only in-frame clones and leaves some out. The sample carries 130,000 or so clones, more than 60% recorded once. What was sequenced was PBMCs. These receptors were obtained from a man aged 35 to 55 in good health and CMV-seronegative. Both conserved end residues are part of each CDR3. D genes are given only for firm matches. Size is stated for part of the rows, as once, few or many counts, or as a class when the clone is expanded.

size: once; J: TRBJ1-3; V: TRBV5-6; D: NA; CDR3: CASQWSPFSGNTIYF; DNA: TGTGCCAGCCAATGGAGCCCCTTCTCTGGAAACACCATATATTTT
size: NA; J: TRBJ1-1; V: TRBV30; D: NA; CDR3: CAWSRVGGTEAFF; DNA: TGTGCCTGGAGTCGGGTGGGCGGGACTGAAGCTTTCTTT
size: NA; J: TRBJ1-2; V: TRBV19; D: NA; CDR3: CASKQGGYTF; DNA: TGTGCCAGTAAACAGGGCGGCTACACCTTC
size: once; J: TRBJ2-2; V: TRBV18; D: NA; CDR3: CASSRDSVFANTGELFF; DNA: TGTGCCAGCTCACGAGACAGCGTGTTCGCGAACACCGGGGAGCTGTTTTTT
size: NA; J: TRBJ2-3; V: TRBV10-3; D: TRBD2; CDR3: CAISTGTSGGVADTQYF; DNA: TGTGCCATCAGTACTGGGACTAGCGGGGGGGTCGCAGATACGCAGTATTTT
size: NA; J: TRBJ1-1; V: TRBV5-1; D: TRBD1; CDR3: CASSTGQPGDTEAFF; DNA: TGCGCCAGCAGCACGGGACAGCCGGGGGACACTGAAGCTTTCTTT
size: once; J: TRBJ1-3; V: TRBV28; D: NA; CDR3: CASSPPVVSGNTIYF; DNA: TGTGCCAGCAGTCCCCCCGTCGTCTCTGGAAACACCATATATTTT
size: NA; J: TRBJ2-4; V: TRBV5-5; D: NA; CDR3: CASSSPGGAKNIQYF; DNA: TGTGCCAGCAGCTCGCCCGGCGGGGCCAAAAACATTCAGTACTTC
size: NA; J: TRBJ2-5; V: TRBV7-2; D: NA; CDR3: CASSRDSGTQYF; DNA: TGTGCCAGCAGTCGGGACTCCGGGACCCAGTACTTC
size: NA; J: TRBJ1-1; V: TRBV4-1; D: NA; CDR3: CASSQPTATPEAFF; DNA: TGCGCCAGCAGCCAGCCGACAGCTACTCCCGAAGCTTTCTTT
size: NA; J: TRBJ2-7; V: TRBV9; D: NA; CDR3: CASSVGPSGGVNYEQYF; DNA: TGTGCCAGCAGCGTAGGCCCTTCAGGAGGGGTCAACTACGAGCAGTACTTC
size: NA; J: TRBJ2-7; V: TRBV2; D: TRBD1; CDR3: CASSEPTFSTGQTNYGQYF; DNA: TGTGCCAGCAGTGAACCGACTTTTAGTACGGGACAGACGAATTACGGGCAGTACTTC
size: NA; J: TRBJ2-7; V: TRBV7-2; D: TRBD1; CDR3: CASSLVGGPESLYF; DNA: TGTGCCAGCAGCTTAGTAGGGGGCCCGGAGAGCTTGTACTTC
size: few; J: TRBJ2-5; V: TRBV6-6; D: TRBD1; CDR3: CASSLSGTGEETQYF; DNA: TGTGCCAGCAGTCTATCCGGGACAGGGGAAGAGACCCAGTACTTC
size: NA; J: TRBJ1-2; V: TRBV2; D: TRBD1; CDR3: CASSERRTGSYGYTF; DNA: TGTGCCAGCAGTGAAAGACGGACAGGGAGCTATGGCTACACCTTC
size: NA; J: TRBJ1-1; V: TRBV5-1; D: NA; CDR3: CASSLEQGQITEAFF; DNA: TGCGCCAGCAGCTTGGAGCAGGGGCAGATCACTGAAGCTTTCTTT
size: NA; J: TRBJ2-7; V: TRBV18; D: NA; CDR3: CASSPLPLDRTSSYEQYF; DNA: TGTGCCAGCTCACCACTCCCCTTAGACAGGACTAGCTCCTACGAGCAGTACTTC
size: NA; J: TRBJ2-7; V: TRBV5-8; D: TRBD1; CDR3: CASSPLSGQGTDEQYF; DNA: TGTGCCAGCAGCCCTTTAAGCGGACAGGGTACCGACGAGCAGTACTTC
size: NA; J: TRBJ2-1; V: TRBV5-8; D: NA; CDR3: CASSLSLTSRGRQFF; DNA: TGTGCCAGCAGCTTATCTTTAACTTCCCGAGGGAGGCAGTTCTTC
size: once; J: TRBJ1-4; V: TRBV7-6; D: NA; CDR3: CASSFGPRTFSLANEKLFF; DNA: TGTGCCAGCAGCTTCGGCCCTCGGACATTCTCTCTGGCTAATGAAAAACTGTTTTTT
size: few; J: TRBJ2-5; V: TRBV5-1; D: NA; CDR3: CASSLYRVQETQYF; DNA: TGTGCCAGCAGCTTGTACAGGGTGCAGGAGACCCAGTACTTC
size: NA; J: TRBJ1-5; V: TRBV19; D: NA; CDR3: CASSIAGSNQPQHF; DNA: TGTGCCAGTAGTATAGCAGGTAGCAATCAGCCCCAGCATTTT
size: NA; J: TRBJ1-4; V: TRBV19; D: NA; CDR3: CASSIIAEKLFF; DNA: TGTGCCAGTAGTATAATAGCTGAAAAACTGTTTTTT
size: NA; J: TRBJ2-1; V: TRBV5-5; D: NA; CDR3: CASSLTISSYNEQFF; DNA: TGTGCCAGCAGCTTGACGATCAGCTCCTACAATGAGCAGTTCTTC
size: NA; J: TRBJ1-4; V: TRBV7-9; D: TRBD1; CDR3: CASSSGQVNEKLFF; DNA: TGTGCCAGCAGCTCCGGACAGGTTAATGAAAAACTGTTTTTT
size: NA; J: TRBJ1-6; V: TRBV5-1; D: TRBD1; CDR3: CASSPPDRAGPYNSPLHF; DNA: TGCGCCAGCAGCCCCCCGGACAGGGCAGGCCCTTACAATTCACCCCTCCACTTT
size: NA; J: TRBJ1-1; V: TRBV18; D: TRBD1; CDR3: CASSPREQGATEAFF; DNA: TGTGCCAGCTCACCACGGGAACAGGGGGCCACTGAAGCTTTCTTT
size: few; J: TRBJ1-6; V: TRBV10-3; D: TRBD1; CDR3: CAIRGGTGANSPLHF; DNA: TGTGCCATCAGAGGAGGGACAGGGGCTAATTCACCCCTCCACTTT
size: NA; J: TRBJ2-7; V: TRBV7-2; D: NA; CDR3: CASSHPGAYEQYF; DNA: TGTGCCAGCAGCCACCCGGGGGCCTACGAGCAGTACTTC
size: few; J: TRBJ1-2; V: TRBV7-6; D: NA; CDR3: CASSREEDYGYTF; DNA: TGTGCCAGCAGCCGCGAGGAGGACTATGGCTACACCTTC
size: few; J: TRBJ1-3; V: TRBV5-1; D: NA; CDR3: CASSFGGSSGNTIYF; DNA: TGCGCCAGCAGCTTCGGGGGATCCTCTGGAAACACCATATATTTT
size: NA; J: TRBJ2-1; V: TRBV2; D: TRBD2; CDR3: CAKRGLGNNEQFF; DNA: TGTGCCAAACGAGGACTAGGGAACAATGAGCAGTTCTTC
size: once; J: TRBJ1-5; V: TRBV4-2; D: NA; CDR3: CASSQDAHSNQPQHF; DNA: TGTGCCAGCAGCCAAGATGCGCATAGCAATCAGCCCCAGCATTTT
size: NA; J: TRBJ2-7; V: TRBV7-2; D: NA; CDR3: CASSYAGWGYEQYF; DNA: TGTGCCAGCAGTTATGCGGGCTGGGGATACGAGCAGTACTTC
size: few; J: TRBJ2-1; V: TRBV5-1; D: TRBD2; CDR3: CASSPIIGSGGASYNEQFF; DNA: TGCGCCAGCAGCCCCATCATAGGTAGCGGGGGCGCCTCCTACAATGAGCAGTTCTTC
size: NA; J: TRBJ1-3; V: TRBV9; D: TRBD1; CDR3: CASSVATGAAGNTIYF; DNA: TGTGCCAGCAGCGTAGCGACAGGGGCTGCTGGAAACACCATATATTTT
size: few; J: TRBJ2-1; V: TRBV7-2; D: TRBD2; CDR3: CASSRGTSGGARNEQFF; DNA: TGTGCCAGCAGCCGGGGGACTAGCGGGGGGGCCCGCAATGAGCAGTTCTTC
size: NA; J: TRBJ2-3; V: TRBV11-2; D: NA; CDR3: CASSLKPSVGTDTQYF; DNA: TGTGCCAGCAGCTTAAAACCTAGCGTCGGCACAGATACGCAGTATTTT
size: NA; J: TRBJ1-5; V: TRBV5-1; D: NA; CDR3: CASSLDSHQPQHF; DNA: TGCGCCAGCAGCTTGGACAGTCATCAGCCCCAGCATTTT
size: NA; J: TRBJ1-1; V: TRBV5-5; D: NA; CDR3: CASSPKRWVLNTEAFF; DNA: TGTGCCAGCAGCCCAAAGCGTTGGGTCCTGAACACTGAAGCTTTCTTT
size: NA; J: TRBJ2-1; V: TRBV7-9; D: NA; CDR3: CASSLDAGYNEQFF; DNA: TGTGCCAGCAGCCTGGACGCGGGGTACAATGAGCAGTTCTTC
size: NA; J: TRBJ1-1; V: TRBV2; D: TRBD1; CDR3: CASSARQGAEAFF; DNA: TGTGCCAGCAGTGCTCGACAGGGGGCGGAAGCTTTCTTT
size: few; J: TRBJ2-7; V: TRBV4-1; D: TRBD1; CDR3: CASSRGQGAYEQYF; DNA: TGCGCCAGCAGCCGGGGACAGGGGGCTTACGAGCAGTACTTC
size: NA; J: TRBJ2-7; V: TRBV7-9; D: TRBD1; CDR3: CSSSPSGTGGIWDEQYF; DNA: TGTTCCAGCAGCCCCTCCGGGACAGGGGGCATTTGGGACGAGCAGTACTTC
size: NA; J: TRBJ2-3; V: TRBV4-1; D: NA; CDR3: CASSQELRDTSTDTQYF; DNA: TGCGCCAGCAGCCAAGAACTACGGGACACATCAACAGATACGCAGTATTTT
size: NA; J: TRBJ1-2; V: TRBV5-1; D: TRBD1; CDR3: CASSLRQGWYGYTF; DNA: TGCGCCAGCAGCTTAAGACAGGGATGGTATGGCTACACCTTC
size: NA; J: TRBJ1-1; V: TRBV4-1; D: NA; CDR3: CASSQIFSGITGGEAFF; DNA: TGCGCCAGCAGCCAGATCTTCTCGGGGATCACTGGCGGTGAAGCTTTCTTT
size: once; J: TRBJ2-7; V: TRBV19; D: TRBD1; CDR3: CASSQQGATYEQYF; DNA: TGTGCCAGTAGCCAACAGGGGGCTACCTACGAGCAGTACTTC
size: NA; J: TRBJ2-5; V: TRBV2; D: TRBD2; CDR3: CASSVAGAPQETQYF; DNA: TGTGCCAGCAGTGTAGCGGGGGCACCCCAAGAGACCCAGTACTTC
size: NA; J: TRBJ1-4; V: TRBV19; D: NA; CDR3: CASSSVPPGFARAFF; DNA: TGTGCCAGTAGCTCCGTTCCTCCAGGGTTTGCGCGAGCATTTTTT
size: NA; J: TRBJ1-1; V: TRBV19; D: NA; CDR3: CASTRGGGGMNTEAFF; DNA: TGTGCCAGTACCCGGGGGGGTGGAGGGATGAACACTGAAGCTTTCTTT
size: NA; J: TRBJ1-2; V: TRBV29-1; D: TRBD1; CDR3: CSVERDSYGYTF; DNA: TGCAGCGTTGAACGGGACAGCTATGGCTACACCTTC
size: NA; J: TRBJ2-3; V: TRBV15; D: TRBD1; CDR3: CATSGPRGQGEIDTQYF; DNA: TGTGCCACCAGCGGACCGCGGGGACAGGGGGAAATAGATACGCAGTATTTT
size: NA; J: TRBJ1-6; V: TRBV5-8; D: NA; CDR3: CASSLMTENSPLHF; DNA: TGTGCCAGCAGCTTAATGACAGAGAATTCACCCCTCCACTTT